This paragraph reports one T cell receptor (beta chain). The identical CDR3 is also encoded by other nucleotide sequences in the sample. The study recruited people aged roughly 18 to 100 years across around 24 US areas. Participants' own reports of clinical history determined their cohort assignment. Each recovered donor of Cohort 3 presented with two negative PCRs, clearance, or symptom resolution. Germline loops: CDR1 SGDLS, CDR2 YYNGEE. The V segment lost 0 bases and the J segment 0 bases; nucleotides outside the gene matches: 0. This CDR3 is 15 amino acids long. The source of the sample is a study of blood T cell repertoires in COVID-19. On the study more broadly: PBMCs, B-cell-depleted T cells, or T cells provided the cDNA or gDNA that made up the material.

Clones were read by immunoSEQ multiplex PCR, and TCRdb kept only the in-frame ones, dropping some. This sample yields hundreds of thousands of clones, of which 87% are seen a single time; just under 9% belongs to the top ten. V usage is TRBV9 and J usage is TRBJ2-1, with 7 nucleotides matching TRBD2. The origin of this receptor is a woman aged 18-29 years who had recovered from COVID-19. The material sequenced was PBMCs or T cells enriched from blood (not recorded which). CDR3 region: CASSVAGGSYNEQFF. The CDR3 bases are TGTGCCAGCAGCGTAGCGGGGGGCTCCTACAATGAGCAGTTCTTC. The full variable domain, rest sourced from reference TRBV9 and TRBJ2-1, is DSGVTQTPKHLITATGQRVTLRCSPRSGDLSVYWYQQSLDQGLQFLIQYYNGEERAKGNILERFSAQQFPDLHSELNLSSLELGDSALYFCASSVAGGSYNEQFFGPGTRLTVL.